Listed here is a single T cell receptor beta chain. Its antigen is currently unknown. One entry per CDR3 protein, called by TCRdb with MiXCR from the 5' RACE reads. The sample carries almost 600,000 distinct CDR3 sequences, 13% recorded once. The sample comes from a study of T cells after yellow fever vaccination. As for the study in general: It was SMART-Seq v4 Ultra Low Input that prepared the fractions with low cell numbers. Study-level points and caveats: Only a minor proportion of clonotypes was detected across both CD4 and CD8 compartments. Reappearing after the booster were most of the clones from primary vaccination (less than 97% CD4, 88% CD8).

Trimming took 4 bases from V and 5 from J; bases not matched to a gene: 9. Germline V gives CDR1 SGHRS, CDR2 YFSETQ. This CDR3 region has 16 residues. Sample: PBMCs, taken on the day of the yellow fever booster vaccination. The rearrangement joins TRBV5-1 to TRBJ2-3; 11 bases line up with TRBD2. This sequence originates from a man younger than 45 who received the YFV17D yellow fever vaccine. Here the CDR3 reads CASSIRLAGTGDTQYF. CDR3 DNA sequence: TGCGCCAGCAGCATCCGACTAGCGGGAACAGGAGATACGCAGTATTTT.